One and the same sample provided the 7 T cell receptor beta chains below, sequenced in a study of identical twins. TCRdb re-called the 5' RACE reads with MiXCR, one entry per CDR3 protein. This repertoire shows more than 1.5 million distinct CDR3 sequences, about 32% found once; its top ten account for 0.27%. The specimen was cord blood. These receptors originate from a newborn girl in good health.

This clonotype occurred a few times. The chain is built from TRBV11-2 and TRBJ2-1; 9 bases are shared with TRBD2. The V segment lost 1 base and the J segment 5 bases; nucleotides outside the gene matches: 6. The CDR3 consists of 16 residues. The germline V gene has CDR1 SGHAT and CDR2 FQNNGV. This chain's CDR3 is CASSLGGGRVHNEQFF. CDR3 bases: TGTGCCAGCAGCTTAGGTGGCGGGAGGGTCCACAATGAGCAGTTCTTC.

There are many counts of this clonotype. The chain joins TRBV10-3 to TRBJ2-3; D gene unclear. The germline gives CDR1 ENHRY, CDR2 SYGVKD. The CDR3 length is 11 residues. Trimming pared 8 bases from V and 1 base from J, leaving 4 bases between. CDR3 DNA sequence: TGTGCCATCCTGGGCACAGATACGCAGTATTTT. Amino acids: CAILGTDTQYF.

This chain joins TRBV7-2 and TRBJ2-1, with 8 bases aligning to TRBD2. Germline V CDR1 and CDR2: SGHTA, FQGNSA. The V and J ends lost 6 bases and 0 bases, in that order; junction bases with no gene match: 4. The CDR3 has 15 residues. CDR3 sequence (DNA): TGTGCCAGCAGAACAGCGGGGGCCTCCTACAATGAGCAGTTCTTC. It translates to CASRTAGASYNEQFF. The full variable domain, with the rest looked up from reference TRBV7-2 and TRBJ2-1, is GAGVSQSPSNKVTEKGKDVELRCDPISGHTALYWYRQSLGQGLEFLIYFQGNSAPDKSGLPSDRFSAERTGGSVSTLTIQRTQQEDSAVYLCASRTAGASYNEQFFGPGTRLTVL.

Note on this clonotype: Since a much larger clone is just one base distant, this may be a read error. The chain is built from TRBV4-2 and TRBJ2-1; 14 bases fit TRBD2. The CDR3 is 15 residues long. Losses at the gene ends were 4 bases for V and 12 bases for J; bases not matched to a gene: 8. Germline V gene lookup returns CDR1 LGHNA and CDR2 YNFKEQ. CDR3 loop: CASSPRLAGGYAQFF. CDR3 DNA: TGTGCCAGCAGCCCACGACTAGCGGGAGGGTATGCGCAGTTCTTC.

The chain combines TRBV3-1 with TRBJ2-7; the match to TRBD1 covers 7 bases. This CDR3 is built from 14 residues. The germline CDR1 and CDR2 sequences are LGHDT and YNNKEL (reference sequence). The V segment lost 4 bases and the J segment 2 bases; nucleotides outside the gene matches: 5. The CDR3 coding sequence is TGTGCCAGCAGCCCGTGGGACAGCACCTACGAGCAGTACTTC. Translated, it gives CASSPWDSTYEQYF.

The V gene is TRBV2, the J gene TRBJ2-1, with 8 bases identical to TRBD2. The CDR3 has 15 residues. The germline CDR1 and CDR2 sequences are SNHLY and FYNNEI. V dropped 6 bases and J dropped 5; count of bases not matched to a gene: 9. This CDR3 is CASRKSGGWDNEQFF. CDR3 nucleotide sequence: TGTGCCAGCAGGAAGAGCGGGGGTTGGGACAATGAGCAGTTCTTC.

This clonotype was seen a few times. This sequence joins TRBV12-3 or TRBV12-4 and TRBJ1-1; TRBD1 is a possible D gene (6 bases). The length of the CDR3 is 15 residues. V was trimmed by 0 bases and J by 1 base, leaving 9 bases between them. The CDR3 DNA follows: TGTGCCAGCAGTTTAGCCCGGACAGCGAACACTGAAGCTTTCTTT. Protein sequence: CASSLARTANTEAFF.